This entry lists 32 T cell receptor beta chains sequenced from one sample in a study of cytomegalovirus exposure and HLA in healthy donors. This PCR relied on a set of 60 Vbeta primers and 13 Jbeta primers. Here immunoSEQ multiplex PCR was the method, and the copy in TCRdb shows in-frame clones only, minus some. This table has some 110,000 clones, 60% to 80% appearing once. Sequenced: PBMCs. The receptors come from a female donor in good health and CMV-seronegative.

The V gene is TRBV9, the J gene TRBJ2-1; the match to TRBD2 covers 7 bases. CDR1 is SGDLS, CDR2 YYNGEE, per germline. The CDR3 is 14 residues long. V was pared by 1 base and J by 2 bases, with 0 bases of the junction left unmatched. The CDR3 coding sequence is TGTGCCAGCAGCGTAAGCGGGACCTACAATGAGCAGTTCTTC. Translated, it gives CASSVSGTYNEQFF.

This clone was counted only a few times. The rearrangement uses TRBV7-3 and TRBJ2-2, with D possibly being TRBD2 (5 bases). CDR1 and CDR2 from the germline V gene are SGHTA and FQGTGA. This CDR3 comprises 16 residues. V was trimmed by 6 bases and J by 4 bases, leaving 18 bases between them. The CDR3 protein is CASSRAASSGTGELFF. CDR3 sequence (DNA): TGTGCCAGCAGTCGAGCGGCTAGCTCGGGCACCGGGGAGCTGTTTTTT. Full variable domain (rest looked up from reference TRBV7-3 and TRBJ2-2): GAGVSQTPSNKVTEKGKYVELRCDPISGHTALYWYRQSLGQGPEFLIYFQGTGAADDSGLPNDRFFAVRPEGSVSTLKIQRTERGDSAVYLCASSRAASSGTGELFFGEGSRLTVL.

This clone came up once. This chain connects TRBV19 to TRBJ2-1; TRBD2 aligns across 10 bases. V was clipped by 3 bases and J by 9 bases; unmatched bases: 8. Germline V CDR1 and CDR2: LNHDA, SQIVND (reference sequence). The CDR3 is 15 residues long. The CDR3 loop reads CASSIVGTSVGEQFF. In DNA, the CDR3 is TGTGCCAGTAGTATCGTAGGGACTAGCGTGGGTGAGCAGTTCTTC.

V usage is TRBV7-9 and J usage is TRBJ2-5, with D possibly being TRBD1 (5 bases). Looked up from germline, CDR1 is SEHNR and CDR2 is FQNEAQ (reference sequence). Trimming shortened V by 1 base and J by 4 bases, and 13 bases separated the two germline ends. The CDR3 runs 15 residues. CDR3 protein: CASSLGDRNGETQYF. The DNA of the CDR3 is TGTGCCAGCAGCTTAGGCGACAGAAATGGAGAGACCCAGTACTTC.

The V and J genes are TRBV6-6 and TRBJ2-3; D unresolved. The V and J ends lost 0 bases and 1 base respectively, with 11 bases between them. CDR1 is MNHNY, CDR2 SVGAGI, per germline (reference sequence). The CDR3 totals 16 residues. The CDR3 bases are TGTGCCAGCAGTTACTCGAATATTCCAGGCACAGATACGCAGTATTTT. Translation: CASSYSNIPGTDTQYF.

CDR3 bases: TGTGCCAGCAGTGAGGGGGCGCTCACAGATACGCAGTATTTT. It codes for CASSEGALTDTQYF. This chain joins TRBV25-1 and TRBJ2-3; a possible D gene is TRBD1 (6 bases). The V gene's germline CDR1 is MGHDK and CDR2 SYGVNS. V was cut by 3 bases and J by 2 bases, with 9 bases left in between. The CDR3 is 14 residues long.

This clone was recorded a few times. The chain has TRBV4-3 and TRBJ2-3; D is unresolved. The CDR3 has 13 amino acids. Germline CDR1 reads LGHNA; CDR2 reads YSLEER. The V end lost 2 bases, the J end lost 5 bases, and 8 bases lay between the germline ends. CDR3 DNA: TGCGCCAGCAGCCAATTACTTGGAGATACGCAGTATTTT. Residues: CASSQLLGDTQYF.

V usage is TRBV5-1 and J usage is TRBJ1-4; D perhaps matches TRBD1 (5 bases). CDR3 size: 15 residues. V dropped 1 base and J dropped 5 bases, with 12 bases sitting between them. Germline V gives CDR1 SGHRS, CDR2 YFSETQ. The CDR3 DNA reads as TGCGCCAGCAGCTTGATGGCAGGGCCGAATGAAAAACTGTTTTTT. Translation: CASSLMAGPNEKLFF.

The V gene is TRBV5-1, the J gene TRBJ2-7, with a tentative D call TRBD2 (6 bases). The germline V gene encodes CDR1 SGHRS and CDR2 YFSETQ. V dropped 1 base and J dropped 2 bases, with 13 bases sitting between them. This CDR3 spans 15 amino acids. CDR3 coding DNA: TGCGCCAGCAGCTTGCAGGCGGGAAGGACCTACGAGCAGTACTTC. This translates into CASSLQAGRTYEQYF.

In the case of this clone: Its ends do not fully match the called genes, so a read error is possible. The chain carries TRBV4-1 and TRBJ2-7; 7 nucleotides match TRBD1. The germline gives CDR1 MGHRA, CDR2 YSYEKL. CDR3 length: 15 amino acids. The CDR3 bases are TGCGCCAGCAGCCAAGCCGGGACAGCCCCCTACGGGCAGTACTTC. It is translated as CASSQAGTAPYGQYF.

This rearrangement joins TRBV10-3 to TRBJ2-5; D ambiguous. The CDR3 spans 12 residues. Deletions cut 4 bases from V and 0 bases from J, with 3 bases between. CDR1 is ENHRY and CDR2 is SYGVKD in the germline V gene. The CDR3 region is CAISAYQETQYF. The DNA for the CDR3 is TGTGCCATCAGTGCGTACCAAGAGACCCAGTACTTC.

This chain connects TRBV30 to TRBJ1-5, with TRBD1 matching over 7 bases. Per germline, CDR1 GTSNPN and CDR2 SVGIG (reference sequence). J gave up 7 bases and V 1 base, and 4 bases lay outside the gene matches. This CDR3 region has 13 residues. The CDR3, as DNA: TGTGCCTGGAGTGGGACAGGACTGCAGCCCCAGCATTTT. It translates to CAWSGTGLQPQHF.

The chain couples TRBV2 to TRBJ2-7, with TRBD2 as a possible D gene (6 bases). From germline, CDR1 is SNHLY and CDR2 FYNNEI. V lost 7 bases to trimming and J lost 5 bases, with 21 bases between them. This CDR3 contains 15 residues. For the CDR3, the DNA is TGTGCCAGCACCTTCTTGGGGGGTAGCACCCACGAGCAGTACTTC. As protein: CASTFLGGSTHEQYF.

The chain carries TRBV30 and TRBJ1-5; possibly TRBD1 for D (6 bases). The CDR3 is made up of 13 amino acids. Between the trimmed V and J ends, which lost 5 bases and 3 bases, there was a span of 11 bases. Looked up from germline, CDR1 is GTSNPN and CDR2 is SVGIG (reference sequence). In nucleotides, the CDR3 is TGTGCCTGGGGGGACAATAACAATCAGCCCCAGCATTTT. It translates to CAWGDNNNQPQHF.

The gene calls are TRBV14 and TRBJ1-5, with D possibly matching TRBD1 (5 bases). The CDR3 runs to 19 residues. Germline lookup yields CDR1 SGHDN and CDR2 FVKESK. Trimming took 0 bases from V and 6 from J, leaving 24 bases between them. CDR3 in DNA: TGTGCCAGCAGCCAAGATAAGGATGGGGGGATCGGGGGTAGTCAGCCCCAGCATTTT. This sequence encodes CASSQDKDGGIGGSQPQHF.

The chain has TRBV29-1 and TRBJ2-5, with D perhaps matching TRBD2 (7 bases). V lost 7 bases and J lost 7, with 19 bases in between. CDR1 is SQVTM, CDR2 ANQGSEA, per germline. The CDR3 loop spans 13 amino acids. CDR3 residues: CSAATSGEGTQYF. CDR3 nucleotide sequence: TGCAGCGCTGCGACATCAGGGGAGGGGACCCAGTACTTC.

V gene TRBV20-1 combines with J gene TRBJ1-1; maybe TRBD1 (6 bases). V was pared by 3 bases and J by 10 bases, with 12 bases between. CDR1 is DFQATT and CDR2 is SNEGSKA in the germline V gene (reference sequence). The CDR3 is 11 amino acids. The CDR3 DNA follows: TGCAGTGCTAGCCCAGGGGAGTTAGCTTTCTTT. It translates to CSASPGELAFF.

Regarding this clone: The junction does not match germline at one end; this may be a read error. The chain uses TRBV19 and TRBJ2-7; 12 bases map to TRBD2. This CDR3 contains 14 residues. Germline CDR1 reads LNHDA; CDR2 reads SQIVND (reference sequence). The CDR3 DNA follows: TGTGCCAGTAGGCTAGCGGGAGGGCCTCACGAGCGGTACTTC. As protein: CASRLAGGPHERYF.

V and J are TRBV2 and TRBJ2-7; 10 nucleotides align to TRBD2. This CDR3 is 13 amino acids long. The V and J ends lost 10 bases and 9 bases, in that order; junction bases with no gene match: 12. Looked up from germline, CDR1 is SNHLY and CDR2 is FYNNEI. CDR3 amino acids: CATAASGGLGQYF. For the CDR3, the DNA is TGTGCCACCGCGGCTAGCGGGGGACTGGGGCAGTACTTC. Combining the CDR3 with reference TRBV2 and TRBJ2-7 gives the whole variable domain EPEVTQTPSHQVTQMGQEVILRCVPISNHLYFYWYRQILGQKVEFLVSFYNNEISEKSEIFDDQFSVERPDGSNFTLKIRSTKLEDSAMYFCATAASGGLGQYFGPGTRLTVT.

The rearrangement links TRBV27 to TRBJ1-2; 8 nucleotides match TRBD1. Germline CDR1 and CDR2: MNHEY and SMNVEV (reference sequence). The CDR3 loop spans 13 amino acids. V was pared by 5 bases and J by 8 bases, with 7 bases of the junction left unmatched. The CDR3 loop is CASSPDRVRGYTF. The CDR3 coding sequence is TGTGCCAGCAGTCCGGACAGGGTAAGAGGCTACACCTTC.

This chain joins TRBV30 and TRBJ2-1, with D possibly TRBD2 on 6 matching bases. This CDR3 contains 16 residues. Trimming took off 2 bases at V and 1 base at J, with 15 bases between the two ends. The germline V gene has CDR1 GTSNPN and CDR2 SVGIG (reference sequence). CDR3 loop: CAWSMSVGGSYNEQFF. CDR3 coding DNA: TGTGCCTGGAGTATGAGTGTGGGAGGTTCCTACAATGAGCAGTTCTTC. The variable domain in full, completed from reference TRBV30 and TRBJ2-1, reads SQTIHQWPATLVQPVGSPLSLECTVEGTSNPNLYWYRQAAGRGLQLLFYSVGIGQISSEVPQNLSASRPQDRQFILSSKKLLLSDSGFYLCAWSMSVGGSYNEQFFGPGTRLTVL.

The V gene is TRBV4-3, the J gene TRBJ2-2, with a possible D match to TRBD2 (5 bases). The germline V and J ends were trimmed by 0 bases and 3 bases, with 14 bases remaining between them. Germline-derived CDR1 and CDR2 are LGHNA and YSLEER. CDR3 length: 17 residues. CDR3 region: CASSQDRASRHTGELFF. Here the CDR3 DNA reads TGCGCCAGCAGCCAAGATCGGGCTAGCCGACACACCGGGGAGCTGTTTTTT.

The CDR3: CAWSVSGYYEQYF. CDR3 coding DNA: TGTGCCTGGAGTGTATCAGGGTACTACGAGCAGTACTTC. The chain combines TRBV30 with TRBJ2-7; D possibly corresponds to TRBD1 (5 bases). V gave up 0 bases and J gave up 3 bases, with 9 bases separating them. This CDR3 is 13 amino acids long. Germline assignment: CDR1 GTSNPN and CDR2 SVGIG (reference sequence).

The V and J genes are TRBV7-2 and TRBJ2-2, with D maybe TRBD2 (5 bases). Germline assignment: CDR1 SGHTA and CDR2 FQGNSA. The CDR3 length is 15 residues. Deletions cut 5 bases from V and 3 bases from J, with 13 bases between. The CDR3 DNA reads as TGTGCCAGCAGCCAAGGACTCGTGGACACCGGGGAGCTGTTTTTT. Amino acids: CASSQGLVDTGELFF.

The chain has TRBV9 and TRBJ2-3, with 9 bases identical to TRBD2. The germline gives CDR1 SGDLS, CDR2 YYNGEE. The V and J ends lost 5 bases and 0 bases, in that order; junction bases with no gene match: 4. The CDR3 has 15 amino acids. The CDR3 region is CASRASGASTDTQYF. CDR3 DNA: TGTGCCAGCAGAGCTAGCGGGGCAAGCACAGATACGCAGTATTTT.

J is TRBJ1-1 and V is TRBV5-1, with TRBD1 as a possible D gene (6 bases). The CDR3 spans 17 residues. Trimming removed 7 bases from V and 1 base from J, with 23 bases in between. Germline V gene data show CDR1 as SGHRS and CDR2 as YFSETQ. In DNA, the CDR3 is TGCGCCAGCGCCAACTCGCAGGGGATTGAGGGGAACACTGAAGCTTTCTTT. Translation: CASANSQGIEGNTEAFF.

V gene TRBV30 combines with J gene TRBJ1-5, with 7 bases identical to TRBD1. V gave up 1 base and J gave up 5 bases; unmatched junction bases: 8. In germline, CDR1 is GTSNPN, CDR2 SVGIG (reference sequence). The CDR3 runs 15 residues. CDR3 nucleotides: TGTGCCTGGAGTGGGAAAATAGGGGGCTATCAGCCCCAGCATTTT. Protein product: CAWSGKIGGYQPQHF.

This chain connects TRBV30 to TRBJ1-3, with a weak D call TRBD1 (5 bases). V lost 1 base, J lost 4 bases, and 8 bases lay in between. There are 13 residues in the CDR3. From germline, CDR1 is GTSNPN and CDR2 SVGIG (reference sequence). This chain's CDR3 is CAWSAGFGNTIYF. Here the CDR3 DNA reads TGTGCCTGGAGTGCAGGGTTCGGAAACACCATATATTTT.

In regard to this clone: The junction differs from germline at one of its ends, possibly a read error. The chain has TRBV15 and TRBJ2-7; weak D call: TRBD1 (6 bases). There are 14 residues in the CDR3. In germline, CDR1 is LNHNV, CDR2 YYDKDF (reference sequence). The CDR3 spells CATTRGNRDAEQYF. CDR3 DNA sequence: TGTGCCACCACCAGAGGGAACAGGGATGCCGAGCAGTACTTC.

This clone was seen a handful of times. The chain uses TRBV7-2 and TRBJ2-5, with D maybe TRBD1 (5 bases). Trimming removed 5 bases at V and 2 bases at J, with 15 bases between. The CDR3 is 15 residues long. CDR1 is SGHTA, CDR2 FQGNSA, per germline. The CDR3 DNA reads TGTGCCAGCAGCACCGCGGACAAGTCACAAGAGACCCAGTACTTC. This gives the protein CASSTADKSQETQYF.

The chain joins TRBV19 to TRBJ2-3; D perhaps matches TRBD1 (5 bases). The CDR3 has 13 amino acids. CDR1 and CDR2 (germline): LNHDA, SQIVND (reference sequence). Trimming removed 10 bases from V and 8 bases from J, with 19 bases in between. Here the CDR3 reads CATHGQGSSTQYF. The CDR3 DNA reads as TGTGCCACCCATGGGCAGGGTTCGAGTACGCAGTATTTT.

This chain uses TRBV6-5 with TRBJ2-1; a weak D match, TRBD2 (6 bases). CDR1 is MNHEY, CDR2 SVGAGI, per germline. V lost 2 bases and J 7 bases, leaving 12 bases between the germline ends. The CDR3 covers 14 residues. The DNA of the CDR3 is TGTGCCAGCAGTTACGAGGTAGCGGCAAATGAGCAGTTCTTC. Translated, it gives CASSYEVAANEQFF.